The 11 T cell receptor beta chains below all came from one sample that was sequenced in a study of CD8+ T cells in alopecia areata. Stated treatment: oral pan-JAK inhibitor, 5-10 mg twice daily. Sequencing used cDNA as its template, made by extracting RNA and reverse transcribing it. The table came from immunoSEQ multiplex PCR; TCRdb's copy has only in-frame clones and leaves some out. Of about 300,000 clones listed, about 62% are singletons. Sequencing was performed on CD4+ T cells sorted from blood, taken at week 24, from a patient treated with tofacitinib. The receptors stem from a human donor with alopecia areata.

The chain uses TRBV29-1 and TRBJ2-3; TRBD1 matches at 8 bases. The CDR3 extends over 14 amino acids. After removal of 6 bases from V and 6 bases from J, the junction contained 11 bases not matched to a gene. Germline CDR1 reads SQVTM; CDR2 reads ANQGSEA. CDR3: CSVQGTGVRDTQYF. The CDR3 DNA reads TGCAGCGTGCAGGGGACAGGCGTCCGCGATACGCAGTATTTT.

J is TRBJ2-7 and V is TRBV30; a weak D match, TRBD2 (6 bases). The CDR3 is 11 residues long. CDR1 is GTSNPN and CDR2 is SVGIG in the germline V gene (reference sequence). CDR3 residues: CACSAGFEQYF. DNA of the CDR3: TGTGCTTGTAGCGCGGGGTTCGAGCAGTACTTC.

The gene calls are TRBV28 and TRBJ2-1; TRBD1 is a possible D gene (6 bases). Germline lookup yields CDR1 MDHEN and CDR2 SYDVKM. Trimming stripped 5 bases from V and 4 bases from J, with 9 bases between. This CDR3 region has 13 residues. In DNA form, the CDR3 reads TGTGCCAGCAGTGCAGGGGAATACAATGAGCAGTTCTTC. Protein: CASSAGEYNEQFF.

The chain uses TRBV7-6 and TRBJ2-3, with TRBD2 as a possible D gene (5 bases). Between the trimmed V and J ends, which lost 3 bases and 6 bases, there was a span of 10 bases. The CDR3 loop spans 13 amino acids. Germline V lookup: CDR1 SGHVS, CDR2 FNYEAQ. CDR3 sequence (DNA): TGTGCCAGCAGCTTGTCTAGCAGGGATACGCAGTATTTT. It translates to CASSLSSRDTQYF.

The rearrangement joins TRBV15 to TRBJ1-2; D remains ambiguous. The germline CDR1 and CDR2 sequences are LNHNV and YYDKDF (reference sequence). The CDR3 has 14 amino acids. Between the trimmed V and J ends, which lost 0 bases and 0 bases, there was a span of 5 bases. Here the CDR3 DNA reads TGTGCCACCAGCAGAGAAAGGACTAACTATGGCTACACCTTC. This sequence encodes CATSRERTNYGYTF.

The V and J genes are TRBV6-1 and TRBJ2-6, with D unclear. Trimming stripped 10 bases from V and 0 bases from J, with 13 bases between. Looked up from germline, CDR1 is MNHNS and CDR2 is SASEGT. The CDR3 totals 15 residues. CDR3 in DNA: TGTGCCACTTCCCCCCCAGTCTCTGGGGCCAACGTCCTGACTTTC. This sequence encodes CATSPPVSGANVLTF.

The chain uses TRBV4-3 and TRBJ1-4; no definite D call. Germline CDR1 and CDR2: LGHNA and YSLEER. The V and J ends lost 5 bases and 8 bases respectively, with 21 bases between them. The CDR3 runs 16 residues. The CDR3 reads CASSLVSLGGREKLFF. The CDR3 nucleotides read TGCGCCAGCAGCTTAGTATCCTTGGGAGGACGAGAAAAACTGTTTTTT.

The chain couples TRBV15 to TRBJ2-2; TRBD1 is a possible D gene (6 bases). This CDR3 is built from 14 residues. CDR1 and CDR2 (germline): LNHNV, YYDKDF (reference sequence). The V and J ends lost 4 bases and 4 bases respectively, with 10 bases between them. CDR3 nucleotide sequence: TGTGCCACCAGCATAAACAGGGCCACCGGGGAGCTGTTTTTT. It is translated as CATSINRATGELFF.

There are a few counts of this clone. This chain links TRBV5-1 with TRBJ2-1; a weak D match, TRBD1 (5 bases). CDR3 size: 14 residues. Germline V lookup: CDR1 SGHRS, CDR2 YFSETQ. Trimming took 0 bases from V and 15 from J, leaving 19 bases between them. CDR3 DNA sequence: TGCGCCAGCAGCTTGGCCACCCGACAGCGTAAGTCGTTCTTC. Its translation is CASSLATRQRKSFF.

The V and J genes are TRBV21-1 and TRBJ2-5; the table gives TRBD2 as D, unverified against the DNA. TRBV21-1 represents a pseudogene. This CDR3 comprises 17 residues. CDR3 in DNA: TGTGCCAGCAGCGAGATGGATGGGACTAGCTGGCAAGAGACCCAGTACTTC. Its translation: CASSEMDGTSWQETQYF.

The V call is TRBV30, the J call TRBJ1-1; D not resolved. Germline assignment: CDR1 GTSNPN and CDR2 SVGIG (reference sequence). The germline V and J ends were trimmed by 2 bases and 2 bases, with 0 bases remaining between them. CDR3 length equals 10 residues. This CDR3 is CAWSNTEAFF. As DNA, the CDR3 is TGTGCCTGGAGTAACACTGAAGCTTTCTTT.